The count of the clone carrying this T cell receptor beta chain is one. The sample belongs to a study of coeliac disease. Study at large: Coeliac patients had newly diagnosed active disease, refractory type I disease, or gluten-free diet control.

Assay: immunoSEQ multiplex PCR; the TCRdb copy retains only in-frame clones and omits some. The repertoire holds fewer than 3,500 clones, with about 47% as singletons. The CDR3 is 16 amino acids. V lost 1 base to trimming and J lost 6 bases; unmatched junction nucleotides: 8. The V gene's germline CDR1 is SGHDT and CDR2 YYEEEE. Source material: intraepithelial lymphocytes from the gut. The chain recombines TRBV5-6 with TRBJ1-4, with 8 bases lining up with TRBD1. This TCR was sampled from a woman between 65 and 79 years old with celiac disease. The CDR3 nucleotides are TGTGCCAGCAGCTTGCGGGGTGTACAGGGGGATGAAAAACTGTTTTTT. This sequence encodes CASSLRGVQGDEKLFF.